This T cell receptor beta chain was documented in a study of T cell responses to AZD1222 COVID-19 vaccine. This CDR3 comprises 15 residues. The V end was cut by 1 base, the J end by 3 bases, with 9 bases between. Germline V lookup: CDR1 MNHEY, CDR2 SVGEGT. This table comes from immunoSEQ multiplex PCR, and its TCRdb copy is limited to in-frame clones, with some not included. Among some 100,000 clones listed, 80% to 90% were seen once. This clone has a handful of counts. The origin of this receptor is an adult in good health. This chain uses TRBV6-2 or TRBV6-3 with TRBJ2-2; D is perhaps TRBD1 (5 bases). This material consisted of peripheral blood, taken on day 0 of AZD1222 vaccination. CDR3 sequence (DNA): TGTGCCAGCAGTTACTTCAGGGCCCACACCGGGGAGCTGTTTTTT. Its translation: CASSYFRAHTGELFF.